This entry lists 21 T cell receptor beta chains sequenced from one sample in a study of low-dose radiotherapy and immunotherapy resistance in tumors. TRAV- and TRBV-specific primers, spanning alpha and beta chains, primed first-strand cDNA. The TCRs were subjected to amplification over about 20 PCR cycles employing a constant-region primer in conjunction with a V-primer adapter. MiXCR, applied by TCRdb to the reads, yields one record per CDR3 protein. The sample has just under 10,000 distinct CDR3 sequences; 42% are singletons. These receptors came from a human donor with advanced metastatic prostate, ovarian, gallbladder or colorectal cancer (not recorded which). This table probably holds off-target reads from a library built for another chain.

This clonotype is medium-sized by share. The chain is built from TRBV5-5 and TRBJ1-5; 7 nucleotides match TRBD1. CDR1 and CDR2 from the germline V gene are SGHKS and YYEKEE (reference sequence). V gave up 0 bases and J gave up 5 bases; unmatched junction bases: 5. The CDR3 has 15 residues. The CDR3 DNA reads TGTGCCAGCAGCTTGGAACAGGGGAGGGATCAGCCCCAGCATTTT. Its protein product is CASSLEQGRDQPQHF.

The CDR3 nucleotides read TGTGCCAGCAGGTCCAGCGCCAGGAATGAGCAGTTCTTC. Amino acid sequence: CASRSSARNEQFF. The V and J genes are TRBV7-2 and TRBJ2-1; no reliable D call. Germline CDR1 is SGHTA and CDR2 is FQGNSA. V dropped 6 bases and J dropped 7 bases, with 13 bases sitting between them. The CDR3 is 13 residues long.

The rearrangement uses TRBV11-2 and TRBJ1-6, with TRBD1 identical over 7 bases. CDR3 length: 14 residues. Losses at the gene ends were 4 bases for V and 4 bases for J; bases not matched to a gene: 1. In germline, CDR1 is SGHAT, CDR2 FQNNGV. CDR3 loop: CASSSQGYNSPLHF. CDR3 DNA: TGTGCCAGCAGCTCACAGGGGTATAATTCACCCCTCCACTTT.

This clonotype qualifies as medium-sized. The V call is TRBV20-1, the J call TRBJ1-2; D is ambiguous. The CDR3 extends over 11 amino acids. Per the germline V gene, CDR1 is DFQATT and CDR2 is SNEGSKA (reference sequence). V was clipped by 5 bases and J by 5 bases, with 9 bases between them. Written as DNA, the CDR3 is TGCAGTGCTTTTGACATATATGGCTACACCTTC. This encodes CSAFDIYGYTF.

In this sample, this clonotype turned up a few times. This chain links TRBV5-1 with TRBJ1-1; the D is unclear. Per the germline V gene, CDR1 is SGHRS and CDR2 is YFSETQ. This CDR3 contains 17 residues. Between the trimmed V and J ends, which lost 1 base and 1 base, there was a span of 17 bases. CDR3 amino acids: CASSLRFLKHENTEAFF. For the CDR3, the DNA is TGCGCCAGCAGCTTGCGCTTTTTGAAACACGAGAACACTGAAGCTTTCTTT.

In this sample, this clonotype turned up a few times. The CDR3 spells CASRPGGFSGANVLTF. The CDR3 coding sequence is TGTGCCAGCAGACCAGGGGGCTTCTCTGGGGCCAACGTCCTGACTTTC. This rearrangement joins TRBV4-2 to TRBJ2-6; the match to TRBD1 covers 8 bases. V lost 6 bases, J lost 0 bases, and 4 bases stayed unmatched. Germline V gene sequence: CDR1 LGHNA, CDR2 YNFKEQ. The CDR3 totals 16 residues.

This clonotype was seen more than once but under ten times. V gene TRBV7-8 combines with J gene TRBJ2-7; D might be TRBD1 (6 bases). V lost 1 base, J lost 0 bases, and 19 bases lay in between. CDR3 length: 18 residues. Germline-derived CDR1 and CDR2 are SGHVS and FQNEAQ. CDR3 residues: CASSLGRRGITNSYEQYF. The CDR3 DNA sequence: TGTGCCAGCAGCTTAGGGCGCAGGGGTATAACTAACTCCTACGAGCAGTACTTC.

Only a few counts were recorded for this clonotype. This chain connects TRBV7-2 to TRBJ2-6, with 8 bases aligning to TRBD1. Germline V gene lookup returns CDR1 SGHTA and CDR2 FQGNSA. CDR3 length equals 18 residues. The trim removed 4 bases at V and 2 bases at J, leaving 10 bases unmatched. The DNA for the CDR3 is TGTGCCAGCAGCTCCCCTAACACAGGGGGACCTGGGGCCAACGTCCTGACTTTC. Translated: CASSSPNTGGPGANVLTF.

This clonotype has only a few counts. The V gene is TRBV5-1, the J gene TRBJ2-7; possibly TRBD2 for D (6 bases). This CDR3 comprises 15 residues. Germline V CDR1 and CDR2: SGHRS, YFSETQ. V was clipped by 0 bases and J by 0 bases, with 10 bases between them. As DNA, the CDR3 is TGCGCCAGCAGCTTGGGGCGGGGTCGCTCCTACGAGCAGTACTTC. As protein: CASSLGRGRSYEQYF.

This clonotype appeared a few times. The chain uses TRBV2 and TRBJ2-1; a possible D gene is TRBD2 (5 bases). CDR1 and CDR2 (germline): SNHLY, FYNNEI. This CDR3 is 16 amino acids long. V shed 1 base and J shed 15 bases, with 25 bases lying between them. The CDR3 DNA reads as TGTGCCAGCAGTGAAGTTCCCGGTTGGGGAGCCCTGAGCCCGTTCTTC. Translated, it gives CASSEVPGWGALSPFF.

This clonotype was detected only a few times. This sequence joins TRBV4-2 and TRBJ1-1; D gene uncertain. There are 15 residues in the CDR3. The germline gives CDR1 LGHNA, CDR2 YNFKEQ. The germline V and J ends were trimmed by 1 base and 0 bases, with 9 bases remaining between them. CDR3 nucleotide sequence: TGTGCCAGCAGCCAAGGCAAGGGTATGAACACTGAAGCTTTCTTT. Translated: CASSQGKGMNTEAFF.

The J gene is TRBJ1-3, the V gene TRBV28, with D maybe TRBD1 (5 bases). From germline, CDR1 is MDHEN and CDR2 SYDVKM. The CDR3 is made up of 15 amino acids. With 5 bases removed from V and 0 bases from J, the gap between germline ends came to 11 bases. The CDR3 bases are TGTGCCAGCAGTCCCGGGGGATCCTCTGGAAACACCATATATTTT. This codes for CASSPGGSSGNTIYF.

By proportion, this clonotype is medium-sized. The chain recombines TRBV28 with TRBJ1-3, with TRBD1 identical over 8 bases. This CDR3 region has 16 residues. V dropped 3 bases and J dropped 4; count of bases not matched to a gene: 8. Germline V gene data show CDR1 as MDHEN and CDR2 as SYDVKM. The CDR3 nucleotides are TGTGCCAGCAGTTTCTTGGCGACAGGGGTAGGAAACACCATATATTTT. Translated: CASSFLATGVGNTIYF.

This clonotype was recorded a few times. V is TRBV21-1 and J is TRBJ1-1; the table assigns TRBD1, which was not confirmed against the DNA. TRBV21-1 is designated a pseudogene. This CDR3 region has 14 residues. The CDR3 sequence is CASSKEEDSPEAFF. DNA for the CDR3: TGTGCCAGCAGCAAAGAGGAGGACAGTCCTGAAGCTTTCTTT.

The chain uses TRBV2 and TRBJ2-7, with 9 bases that match TRBD1. In germline, CDR1 is SNHLY, CDR2 FYNNEI. The CDR3 consists of 13 residues. Unmatched junction bases numbered 7, after V lost 11 bases and J lost 2 bases. This CDR3 is CAGGQGTAYEQYF. CDR3 nucleotide sequence: TGTGCCGGAGGACAGGGGACGGCCTACGAGCAGTACTTC.

This rearrangement joins TRBV6-2 or TRBV6-3 to TRBJ1-2; 7 bases are a match to TRBD1. The CDR3 has 16 amino acids. The V and J ends lost 5 bases and 4 bases, in that order; junction bases with no gene match: 13. The germline CDR1 and CDR2 sequences are MNHEY and SVGEGT. The CDR3 DNA sequence: TGTGCCAGCAGTCAAATATTGGACAGGAGTTCCTATGGCTACACCTTC. Translating gives CASSQILDRSSYGYTF.

V usage is TRBV6-2 or TRBV6-3 and J usage is TRBJ2-7, with a tentative D call TRBD2 (6 bases). Trimming took off 4 bases at V and 0 bases at J, with 10 bases between the two ends. This CDR3 contains 14 residues. The germline V gene has CDR1 MNHEY and CDR2 SVGEGT. The CDR3 region has the DNA TGTGCCAGCAGTTGGGGGGTGAGCTCCTACGAGCAGTACTTC. Residues: CASSWGVSSYEQYF.

There are a few counts of this clonotype. The chain links TRBV2 to TRBJ2-3; D gene uncertain. Trimming removed 4 bases from V and 2 bases from J, with 10 bases in between. This CDR3 region has 14 residues. From germline, CDR1 is SNHLY and CDR2 FYNNEI. CDR3 coding DNA: TGTGCCAGCAGTGTAGGTAGGACCACAGATACGCAGTATTTT. It yields the protein CASSVGRTTDTQYF.

A few counts support this clonotype. The genes are TRBV28 and TRBJ2-4; the D gene is possibly TRBD2 (6 bases). CDR3 length: 12 residues. Germline-derived CDR1 and CDR2 are MDHEN and SYDVKM. CDR3 DNA: TGTGCGGGAGGTAGCGCCCAAAACATTCAGTACTTC. This sequence encodes CAGGSAQNIQYF.

This clonotype showed up just once. This rearrangement joins TRBV12-3 or TRBV12-4 to TRBJ2-7; D uncertain. CDR3 length equals 13 residues. The V and J ends lost 3 bases and 0 bases respectively, with 6 bases between them. The CDR3 bases are TGTGCCAGCAGTTTCGGTAGCTCCTACGAGCAGTACTTC. Its protein product is CASSFGSSYEQYF.

This clonotype was observed a few times. The rearrangement joins TRBV2 to TRBJ2-1; D remains ambiguous. The CDR3 spans 15 residues. V lost 8 bases, J lost 6 bases, and 20 bases lay in between. The germline V gene encodes CDR1 SNHLY and CDR2 FYNNEI. For the CDR3, the DNA is TGTGCCAGCGCCATAAAAACGGAAAGGAGCAATGAGCAGTTCTTC. Residues: CASAIKTERSNEQFF. Looking up the rest from reference TRBV2 and TRBJ2-1 gives the full variable domain: EPEVTQTPSHQVTQMGQEVILRCVPISNHLYFYWYRQILGQKVEFLVSFYNNEISEKSEIFDDQFSVERPDGSNFTLKIRSTKLEDSAMYFCASAIKTERSNEQFFGPGTRLTVL.